This T cell receptor (beta chain) was recorded in a study of shared clonotypes between healthy human individuals. Clones were sequenced by immunoSEQ multiplex PCR, and TCRdb holds only the in-frame ones, with some missing. The sample gives roughly 2,300,000 clones, approximately 90% of which show up once; more than 0.35% is in the top ten. Germline trimming cut 4 bases from V and 9 bases from J; bases unmatched to any gene: 11. This CDR3 has 15 residues. Germline CDR1 SGHDT, CDR2 YYEEEE. Healthy and HIV-negative, the adult donors had no recent acute infections or vaccinations. Comments on this clone: Its antigen is still unknown.

Study results and limitations: Tissues were not sampled, only blood, and their repertoires likely differ. Sequencing depth was expected to affect clonotype sharing among donors. The generation probabilities recorded for non-shared clonotypes fell below those of clonotypes shared by all four donors.

The V call is TRBV5-6, the J call TRBJ2-1; 9 bases align to TRBD1. The clonotype comes from a man in his late teens or twenties in good health. Some clones in this sample may be carry-over from other donors' samples. Material for sequencing was naive CD4+ T cells from PBMCs. Noted subset: CD45RA+ positively selected. This chain's CDR3 is CASSTPGQGEGEQFF. The CDR3 nucleotides read TGTGCCAGCAGCACCCCGGGACAGGGTGAGGGTGAGCAGTTCTTC.